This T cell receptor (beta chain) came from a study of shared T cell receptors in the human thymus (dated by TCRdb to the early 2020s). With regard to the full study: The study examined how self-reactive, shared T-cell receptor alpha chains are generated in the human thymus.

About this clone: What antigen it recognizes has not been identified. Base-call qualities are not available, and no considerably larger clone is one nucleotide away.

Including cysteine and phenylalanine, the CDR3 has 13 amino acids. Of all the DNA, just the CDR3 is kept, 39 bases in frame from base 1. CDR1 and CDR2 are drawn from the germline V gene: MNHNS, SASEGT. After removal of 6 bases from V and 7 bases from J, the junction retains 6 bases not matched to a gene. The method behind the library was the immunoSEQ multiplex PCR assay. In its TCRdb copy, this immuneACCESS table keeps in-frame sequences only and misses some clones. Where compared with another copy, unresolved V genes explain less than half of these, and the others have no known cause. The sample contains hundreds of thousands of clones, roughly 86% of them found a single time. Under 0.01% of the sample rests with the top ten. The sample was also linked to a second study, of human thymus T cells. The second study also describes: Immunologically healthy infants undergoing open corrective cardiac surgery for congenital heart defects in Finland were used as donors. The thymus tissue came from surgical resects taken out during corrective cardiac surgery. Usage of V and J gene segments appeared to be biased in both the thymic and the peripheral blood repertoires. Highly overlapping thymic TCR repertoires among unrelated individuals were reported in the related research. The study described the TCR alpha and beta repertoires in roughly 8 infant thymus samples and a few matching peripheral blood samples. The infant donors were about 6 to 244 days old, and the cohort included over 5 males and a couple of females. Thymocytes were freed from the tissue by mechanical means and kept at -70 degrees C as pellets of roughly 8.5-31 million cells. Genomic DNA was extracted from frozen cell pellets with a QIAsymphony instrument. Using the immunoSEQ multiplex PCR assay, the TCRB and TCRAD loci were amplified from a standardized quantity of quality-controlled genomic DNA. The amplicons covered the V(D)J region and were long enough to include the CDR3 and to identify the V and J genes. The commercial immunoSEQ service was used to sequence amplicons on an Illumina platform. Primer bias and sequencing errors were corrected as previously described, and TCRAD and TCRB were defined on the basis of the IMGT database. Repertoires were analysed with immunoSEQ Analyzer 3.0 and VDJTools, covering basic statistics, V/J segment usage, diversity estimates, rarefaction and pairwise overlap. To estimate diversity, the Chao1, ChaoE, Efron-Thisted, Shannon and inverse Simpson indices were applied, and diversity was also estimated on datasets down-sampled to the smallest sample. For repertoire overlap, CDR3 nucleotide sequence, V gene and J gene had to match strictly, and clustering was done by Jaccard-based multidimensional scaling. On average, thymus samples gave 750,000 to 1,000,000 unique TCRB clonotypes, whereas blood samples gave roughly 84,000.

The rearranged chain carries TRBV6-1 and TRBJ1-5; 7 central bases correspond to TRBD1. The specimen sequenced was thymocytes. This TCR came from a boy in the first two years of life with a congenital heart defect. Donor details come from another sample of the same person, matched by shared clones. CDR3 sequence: CASSPGGSQPQHF. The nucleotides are TGTGCCAGCAGCCCAGGGGGTTCGCAGCCCCAGCATTTT.